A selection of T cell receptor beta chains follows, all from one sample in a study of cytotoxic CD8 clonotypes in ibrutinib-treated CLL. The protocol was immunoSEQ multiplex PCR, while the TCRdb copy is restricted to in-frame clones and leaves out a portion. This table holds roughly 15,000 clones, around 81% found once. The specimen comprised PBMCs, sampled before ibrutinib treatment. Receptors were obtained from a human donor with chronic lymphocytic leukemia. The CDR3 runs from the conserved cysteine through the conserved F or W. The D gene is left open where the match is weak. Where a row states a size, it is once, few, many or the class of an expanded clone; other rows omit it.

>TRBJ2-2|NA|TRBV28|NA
TGTGCCAGCAGCTCCCCCGGGTTCGCAGCCCCGTTCGCGAACACCGGGGAGCTGTTTTTT
CASSSPGFAAPFANTGELFF
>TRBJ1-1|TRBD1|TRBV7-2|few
TGTGCCAGCAGCAACAACAGGGGGTTT
CASSNNRGF
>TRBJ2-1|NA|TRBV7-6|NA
TGTGCCAGCACCCTCCGTGCCCTCGACAATGAGCAGTTCTTC
CASTLRALDNEQFF
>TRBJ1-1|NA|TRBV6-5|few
TGTGCCACCAGACGGCACACTGAAGCTTTCTTT
CATRRHTEAFF
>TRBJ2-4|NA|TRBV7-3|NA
TGTGCCAGCAGCTCCACGCCGACAAAGAACCTAGCCAAAAACATTCAGTACTTC
CASSSTPTKNLAKNIQYF
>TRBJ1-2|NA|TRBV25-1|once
TGTGCCAGCAGTGTTAACTATGGCTACACCTTC
CASSVNYGYTF
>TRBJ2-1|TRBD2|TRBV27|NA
TGTGCCAGCAGAGCACCGCGGGAGAACAATGAGCAGTTCTTC
CASRAPRENNEQFF
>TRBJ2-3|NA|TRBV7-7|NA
TGTGCTAGCAGCTTAGCAGAGCGCTCAGATACGCAGTATTTT
CASSLAERSDTQYF
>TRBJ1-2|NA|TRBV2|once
TGTGCCAGCAGTGAAGTGGGCATATCCCAGGGCTACACCTTC
CASSEVGISQGYTF
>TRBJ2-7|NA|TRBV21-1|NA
TGTGCCAGCAGCAGCGGGACTAGCGGGACCTACGAGCAGTACTTC
CASSSGTSGTYEQYF
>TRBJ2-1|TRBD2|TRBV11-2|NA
TGTGCCAGCAGCTTAGATAGACTAGCGGGAGCTGAGCAGTTCTTC
CASSLDRLAGAEQFF
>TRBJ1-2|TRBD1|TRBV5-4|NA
TGTGCCAGCAGCTTGGACGAGGACAGGGCCAGCGGCGGCTACACCTTC
CASSLDEDRASGGYTF
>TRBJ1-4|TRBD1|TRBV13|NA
TGTGCCAGCAGCTTAGGGAGAGTCAGCGCAGGGGGAAAACTGTTTTTT
CASSLGRVSAGGKLFF
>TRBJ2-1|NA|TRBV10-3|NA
TGTGCCATCTCGGTGGAAAGCTCCTACAATGAGCAGTTCTTC
CAISVESSYNEQFF
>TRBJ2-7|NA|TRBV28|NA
TGTGCCAGCACCTCTAGGACAAACGAGCAGTACTTC
CASTSRTNEQYF